These 22 T cell receptor beta chains originate from one sample sequenced in a study of identical twins. TCRdb itself ran the 5' RACE reads through MiXCR, one entry per CDR3 protein. This sample carries about 190,000 distinct CDR3 sequences, about 16% of them seen once, and the ten largest clones take 35% to 45%. These same data were also listed under a study on T cells expressing NK-cell markers.

What was sequenced was CD8+ T cells sorted from blood. Receptor source: a woman aged 18-35 years in good health.

The table lists this clonotype with a few counts. The chain combines TRBV12-3 or TRBV12-4 with TRBJ1-2; no reliable D call. The CDR3 is 14 residues long. With 3 bases removed from V and 4 bases from J, the gap between germline ends came to 12 bases. Here the CDR3 reads CASSLERSFYGYTF. The CDR3 DNA reads as TGTGCCAGCAGTTTGGAGCGGTCCTTCTATGGCTACACCTTC.

V gene TRBV14 combines with J gene TRBJ2-7, with D maybe TRBD2 (5 bases). V was clipped by 2 bases and J by 3 bases, with 11 bases between them. The CDR3 totals 14 residues. Germline V lookup: CDR1 SGHDN, CDR2 FVKESK. CDR3 sequence (DNA): TGTGCCAGCAGCCAACGGGGTGTAATCTACGAGCAGTACTTC. Its protein is CASSQRGVIYEQYF.

In this sample, this clonotype turned up a few times. This rearrangement joins TRBV7-6 to TRBJ1-1, with D possibly matching TRBD1 (6 bases). This CDR3 spans 16 amino acids. Trimming removed 0 bases at V and 4 bases at J, with 15 bases between. The germline V gene encodes CDR1 SGHVS and CDR2 FNYEAQ. The CDR3 DNA reads as TGTGCCAGCAGCTTAGCGCAGGGGCGACCGAGCACTGAAGCTTTCTTT. Translation gives CASSLAQGRPSTEAFF.

This sequence joins TRBV5-1 and TRBJ2-1; 14 nucleotides agree with TRBD2. The CDR3 has 18 residues. With V trimmed by 5 bases and J by 3 bases, 10 bases remained unmatched. Germline CDR1 reads SGHRS; CDR2 reads YFSETQ. The CDR3 sequence: CASSRYGTSGSNYNEQFF. CDR3 in DNA: TGCGCCAGCAGTCGGTACGGGACTAGCGGGAGCAACTACAATGAGCAGTTCTTC.

The gene calls are TRBV9 and TRBJ2-1; 11 nucleotides line up with TRBD2. The germline V gene has CDR1 SGDLS and CDR2 YYNGEE. The V segment lost 2 bases and the J segment 3 bases; nucleotides outside the gene matches: 4. The CDR3 has 16 residues. CDR3 protein: CASSVTSGDSYNEQFF. The CDR3 DNA is TGTGCCAGCAGCGTGACTAGCGGGGACAGCTACAATGAGCAGTTCTTC.

The chain combines TRBV30 with TRBJ2-1; a weak D match, TRBD2 (6 bases). CDR1 and CDR2 (germline): GTSNPN, SVGIG (reference sequence). The CDR3 spans 13 residues. With 8 bases removed from V and 7 bases from J, the gap between germline ends came to 18 bases. The CDR3: CAATLADGNEQFF. The CDR3 bases are TGTGCCGCAACTTTAGCGGACGGGAATGAGCAGTTCTTC.

The chain carries TRBV9 and TRBJ2-3, with D perhaps matching TRBD2 (5 bases). This CDR3 spans 15 amino acids. Per the germline V gene, CDR1 is SGDLS and CDR2 is YYNGEE. The V end was cut by 1 base, the J end by 1 base, with 10 bases between. CDR3 residues: CASSVNGERTDTQYF. The CDR3 DNA sequence: TGTGCCAGCAGCGTAAACGGGGAACGCACAGATACGCAGTATTTT.

The J gene is TRBJ2-5, the V gene TRBV7-9; 9 bases agree with TRBD1. The CDR3 spans 15 residues. The germline CDR1 and CDR2 sequences are SEHNR and FQNEAQ (reference sequence). V gave up 4 bases and J gave up 4 bases; unmatched junction bases: 7. CDR3 region: CASSSGTGRGETQYF. DNA of the CDR3: TGTGCCAGCAGCTCGGGGACAGGGAGGGGAGAGACCCAGTACTTC.

This clonotype was picked up a small number of times. The gene calls are TRBV5-5 and TRBJ2-1, with 8 bases lining up with TRBD1. The CDR3 consists of 16 residues. CDR1 and CDR2 from the germline V gene are SGHKS and YYEKEE (reference sequence). V trimming: 4 bases; J trimming: 2 bases; junction bases outside the gene matches: 8. CDR3 in DNA: TGTGCCAGCAGCCCCAGGGACAGGTATACCTACAATGAGCAGTTCTTC. This gives the protein CASSPRDRYTYNEQFF.

The V and J genes are TRBV29-1 and TRBJ1-1; D possibly corresponds to TRBD1 (5 bases). This CDR3 region has 15 residues. Per germline, CDR1 SQVTM and CDR2 ANQGSEA. V shed 4 bases and J shed 1 base, with 16 bases lying between them. Written as DNA, the CDR3 is TGCAGCGTTGGCGGTGGTGGGGACGGGAACACTGAAGCTTTCTTT. Its protein product is CSVGGGGDGNTEAFF.

This clonotype occurred a few times. The chain employs TRBV2 and TRBJ2-2; maybe TRBD2 (5 bases). Germline lookup yields CDR1 SNHLY and CDR2 FYNNEI. The CDR3 runs to 14 residues. Trimming took 2 bases from V and 3 from J, leaving 7 bases between them. The CDR3 loop reads CASSEQDYTGELFF. CDR3 in DNA: TGTGCCAGCAGTGAACAGGACTACACCGGGGAGCTGTTTTTT.

CDR3 nucleotides: TGCAGCGTTGTCCCCGCTACGGATGAGCAGTTCTTC. It encodes CSVVPATDEQFF. The chain couples TRBV29-1 to TRBJ2-1, with D hard to call. The CDR3 has 12 amino acids. V lost 4 bases and J lost 8, with 12 bases in between. Germline CDR1 is SQVTM and CDR2 is ANQGSEA.

This clonotype was detected only a few times. The V and J genes are TRBV5-1 and TRBJ2-3; the D is unclear. The CDR3 spans 15 residues. Germline V gene sequence: CDR1 SGHRS, CDR2 YFSETQ. Trimming stripped 1 base from V and 1 base from J, with 10 bases between. The CDR3 spells CASSLRSEGTDTQYF. The DNA of the CDR3 is TGCGCCAGCAGCTTGCGAAGCGAGGGCACAGATACGCAGTATTTT.

The genes are TRBV9 and TRBJ2-1; 12 bases are a match to TRBD2. V gave up 0 bases and J gave up 10 bases; unmatched junction bases: 8. The germline V gene has CDR1 SGDLS and CDR2 YYNGEE. This CDR3 region has 16 residues. The CDR3 DNA follows: TGTGCCAGCAGCGTAGTGGCAGGACTAGCGGGAACCGAGCAGTTCTTC. It specifies CASSVVAGLAGTEQFF. Based on the CDR3 plus reference TRBV9 and TRBJ2-1, the full variable domain is DSGVTQTPKHLITATGQRVTLRCSPRSGDLSVYWYQQSLDQGLQFLIQYYNGEERAKGNILERFSAQQFPDLHSELNLSSLELGDSALYFCASSVVAGLAGTEQFFGPGTRLTVL.

V usage is TRBV25-1 and J usage is TRBJ2-5; D gene ambiguous. In germline, CDR1 is MGHDK, CDR2 SYGVNS. The CDR3 covers 12 residues. Trimming removed 1 base from V and 5 bases from J, with 5 bases in between. The CDR3 DNA sequence: TGTGCCAGCAGTGAATCGAGGGAGACCCAGTACTTC. Encoded protein: CASSESRETQYF.

The CDR3 reads CSVNGLAGVGRTGELFF. The CDR3 bases are TGCAGCGTAAACGGACTAGCGGGAGTGGGAAGGACCGGGGAGCTGTTTTTT. The gene calls are TRBV29-1 and TRBJ2-2; TRBD2 matches 13 bases. Losses at the gene ends were 6 bases for V and 5 bases for J; bases not matched to a gene: 12. The CDR3 runs 17 residues. Germline V gene data show CDR1 as SQVTM and CDR2 as ANQGSEA.

This clonotype came up a few times. The chain links TRBV7-9 to TRBJ2-5; 14 bases match TRBD2. The CDR3 is made up of 16 amino acids. Germline trimming cut 7 bases from V and 7 bases from J; bases unmatched to any gene: 11. Germline loops: CDR1 SEHNR, CDR2 FQNEAQ (reference sequence). The chain's CDR3 is CASKTGTSGGLGTQYF. DNA of the CDR3: TGTGCCAGCAAAACCGGGACTAGCGGGGGCCTAGGGACCCAGTACTTC. Full variable domain (remainder filled in from reference TRBV7-9 and TRBJ2-5): DTGVSQNPRHKITKRGQNVTFRCDPISEHNRLYWYRQTLGQGPEFLTYFQNEAQLEKSRLLSDRFSAERPKGSFSTLEIQRTEQGDSAMYLCASKTGTSGGLGTQYFGPGTRLLVL.

This clonotype was observed a handful of times. The rearrangement joins TRBV3-1 to TRBJ2-3, with unresolved D. Trimming took off 4 bases at V and 6 bases at J, with 8 bases between the two ends. The CDR3 totals 12 residues. Germline V gene sequence: CDR1 LGHDT, CDR2 YNNKEL (reference sequence). The CDR3 DNA reads TGTGCCAGCAGCCTAAAACTGGATACGCAGTATTTT. It translates to CASSLKLDTQYF.

This sequence joins TRBV12-3 or TRBV12-4 and TRBJ2-1; tentatively, D is TRBD1 (5 bases). V was pared by 8 bases and J by 2 bases, with 7 bases between. This CDR3 spans 12 amino acids. CDR3 in amino acids: CASGAPYNEQFF. DNA of the CDR3: TGTGCCAGCGGGGCCCCCTACAATGAGCAGTTCTTC.

This clonotype has more than one count but fewer than ten. The chain uses TRBV12-3 or TRBV12-4 and TRBJ2-3; a possible D gene is TRBD2 (7 bases). CDR3 length equals 14 residues. The ends were cut back, 5 bases at V and 6 bases at J, with 15 bases in the middle. The CDR3 sequence is CASSRPGGPDTQYF. The CDR3 DNA reads TGTGCCAGCAGTAGACCCGGGGGGCCTGATACGCAGTATTTT.

This clonotype occurred a few times. V is TRBV5-5 and J is TRBJ2-3, with unresolved D. In germline, CDR1 is SGHKS, CDR2 YYEKEE (reference sequence). The CDR3 runs to 12 residues. V gave up 4 bases and J gave up 9 bases, with 12 bases separating them. CDR3 DNA sequence: TGTGCCAGCAGCCGCCCCTTGGGGACGCAGTATTTT. Protein sequence: CASSRPLGTQYF.

The CDR3 DNA sequence: TGTGCCGTTAAAGGTGTTGGTGGTTCAGGGGCCAACGTCCTGACTTTC. It specifies CAVKGVGGSGANVLTF. This sequence joins TRBV2 and TRBJ2-6; D gene uncertain. The germline V gene encodes CDR1 SNHLY and CDR2 FYNNEI. The ends were cut back, 11 bases at V and 4 bases at J, with 21 bases in the middle. The CDR3 spans 16 residues.